Listed below are T cell receptor beta chains from one sample, sequenced in a study of molecular identifiers for immune sequencing clone quantification. Using its own MiXCR run on the PCR reads, TCRdb lists one record per CDR3 protein. The sample records some 9,000 distinct CDR3 sequences, approximately 14% being singletons. The sample taken for sequencing was naive CD8+ T cells from blood, with Jurkat cell RNA spiked in. The receptors shown here come from a human donor in good health. Some libraries in this study had Jurkat cell RNA spiked in. Both conserved end residues are part of each CDR3. The order of the fields is CDR3 length, clone size, J gene, V gene, D gene, CDR3 DNA, CDR3 protein. A D gene is named only where the DNA matches it firmly. A row's size may be missing; if present it is once, few, many or a size class.

length: 15; size: medium-sized; J: TRBJ1-5; V: TRBV5-5; D: -; DNA: TGTGCCAGCAGCTTGACCCTGTTTAGCAATCAGCCCCAGCATTTT; CDR3: CASSLTLFSNQPQHF
length: 12; size: medium-sized; J: TRBJ2-1; V: TRBV6-2/TRBV6-3; D: TRBD2; DNA: TGTGCCAGCGAGGGACTACCTAATGAGCAGTTCTTC; CDR3: CASEGLPNEQFF
length: 19; size: medium-sized; J: TRBJ2-2; V: TRBV15; D: -; DNA: TGTGCCACCAGCAGAGATACCTACCTCGAGACCCCGAACACCGGGGAGCTGTTTTTT; CDR3: CATSRDTYLETPNTGELFF
length: 12; size: many; J: TRBJ2-1; V: TRBV7-9; D: -; DNA: TGTGCCAGCAGCCTACGAGGGAATGAGCAGTTCTTC; CDR3: CASSLRGNEQFF
length: 14; size: many; J: TRBJ1-1; V: TRBV9; D: -; DNA: TGTGCCAGCAGCGTAGCAGGGTTGTCCACTGAAGCTTTCTTT; CDR3: CASSVAGLSTEAFF
length: 15; size: medium-sized; J: TRBJ2-2; V: TRBV28; D: TRBD2; DNA: TGTGCCAGCAGTCTGGGGGGGGGGGACACCGGGGAGCTGTTTTTT; CDR3: CASSLGGGDTGELFF
length: 14; size: medium-sized; J: TRBJ2-7; V: TRBV27; D: TRBD1; DNA: TGTGCCAGCAGCCGGGACAGGCGGAACTACGAGCAGTACTTC; CDR3: CASSRDRRNYEQYF
length: 15; size: medium-sized; J: TRBJ2-2; V: TRBV24-1; D: -; DNA: TGTGCCACCAGTGATCACGGACAGCTCACCGGGGAGCTGTTTTTT; CDR3: CATSDHGQLTGELFF
length: 15; size: many; J: TRBJ2-1; V: TRBV19; D: TRBD1; DNA: TGTGCCAGTAGTTCCCGGGACAGGGGACTCATGGAGCAGTTCTTC; CDR3: CASSSRDRGLMEQFF
length: 14; size: many; J: TRBJ1-3; V: TRBV20-1; D: -; DNA: TGCAGTGCCGCCAGGGTAACCTCTGGAAACACCATATATTTT; CDR3: CSAARVTSGNTIYF
length: 17; size: many; J: TRBJ2-7; V: TRBV6-5; D: TRBD2; DNA: TGTGCCAGCAGTTACTCGGCGGGGACTAGCCTTGAGTACGAGCAGTACTTC; CDR3: CASSYSAGTSLEYEQYF
length: 14; size: many; J: TRBJ2-1; V: TRBV5-6; D: -; DNA: TGTGCCAGCAGCTTGGCAGGCCACTACAATGAGCAGTTCTTC; CDR3: CASSLAGHYNEQFF
length: 14; size: many; J: TRBJ1-1; V: TRBV28; D: -; DNA: TGTGCCAGCAGTTTATCTGGGGTAGGAACTGAAGCTTTCTTT; CDR3: CASSLSGVGTEAFF
length: 16; size: medium-sized; J: TRBJ2-1; V: TRBV7-2; D: -; DNA: TGTGCCAGCAGCTTCCCGGTGAGGGGGGTTTACAATGAGCAGTTCTTC; CDR3: CASSFPVRGVYNEQFF
length: 16; size: medium-sized; J: TRBJ2-1; V: TRBV9; D: TRBD2; DNA: TGTGCCAGCAGCGTAGAAGAAAGCGGGGGGGCCATTGAGCAGTTCTTC; CDR3: CASSVEESGGAIEQFF
length: 17; size: medium-sized; J: TRBJ1-1; V: TRBV6-2/TRBV6-3; D: -; DNA: TGTGCCAGCAGTTACCCCCAGGGTTGGGGGGTTGACACTGAAGCTTTCTTT; CDR3: CASSYPQGWGVDTEAFF
length: 17; size: medium-sized; J: TRBJ2-2; V: TRBV20-1; D: -; DNA: TGCAGTGCTAGAAGTCTCGGACACTTAGGACCCGGCGGGGAGCTGTTTTTT; CDR3: CSARSLGHLGPGGELFF
length: 16; size: many; J: TRBJ2-1; V: TRBV3-1; D: TRBD2; DNA: TGTGCCAGCAGCCAGGGGAGCGGGGGGGCCTACAATGAGCAGTTCTTC; CDR3: CASSQGSGGAYNEQFF
length: 13; size: medium-sized; J: TRBJ2-3; V: TRBV27; D: -; DNA: TGTGCCAGCAGTATCCGCTGGGGAGATACGCAGTATTTT; CDR3: CASSIRWGDTQYF
length: 14; size: many; J: TRBJ1-3; V: TRBV30; D: -; DNA: TGTGCCTGGAGTGAGGGTTTCTCTGGAAACACCATATATTTT; CDR3: CAWSEGFSGNTIYF
length: 14; size: many; J: TRBJ2-1; V: TRBV7-9; D: -; DNA: TGTGCCAGCAGCTTATTAGGTCTTTACAATGAGCAGTTCTTC; CDR3: CASSLLGLYNEQFF
length: 13; size: medium-sized; J: TRBJ2-7; V: TRBV7-8; D: TRBD1; DNA: TGTGCCAGCAGCTTGGACAGGTCCTACGAGCAGTACTTC; CDR3: CASSLDRSYEQYF
length: 13; size: -; J: TRBJ2-7; V: TRBV2; D: -; DNA: TGTGCCAGCCCCGAGAATAAATGGTACGAGCAGTACTTC; CDR3: CASPENKWYEQYF
length: 13; size: medium-sized; J: TRBJ2-1; V: TRBV29-1; D: TRBD2; DNA: TGCAGCGTTGACTCGCTAGCGGGGCTAGAGCAGTTCTTC; CDR3: CSVDSLAGLEQFF
length: 15; size: many; J: TRBJ2-1; V: TRBV3-1; D: -; DNA: TGTGCCAGCAGCCCCCAAAGGGGACACCATTATGAGCAGTTCTTC; CDR3: CASSPQRGHHYEQFF
length: 15; size: medium-sized; J: TRBJ2-7; V: TRBV3-1; D: -; DNA: TGTGCCAGCAGCCACCGAGGGTTAAGCTCCTACGAGCAGTACTTC; CDR3: CASSHRGLSSYEQYF
length: 13; size: medium-sized; J: TRBJ2-3; V: TRBV29-1; D: -; DNA: TGCAGCGTTGAAAGGGGGGTACCAGATACGCAGTATTTT; CDR3: CSVERGVPDTQYF
length: 17; size: medium-sized; J: TRBJ2-7; V: TRBV20-1; D: -; DNA: TGCAGTGCTACTCCCTTCGATGGAGAGGGATTCTCCTACGAGCAGTACTTC; CDR3: CSATPFDGEGFSYEQYF
length: 13; size: -; J: TRBJ2-1; V: TRBV9; D: TRBD2; DNA: TGTGCCAGCAGCTCCGGGACTAGCGGGAAGCAGTTCTTC; CDR3: CASSSGTSGKQFF
length: 13; size: medium-sized; J: TRBJ2-7; V: TRBV7-2; D: -; DNA: TGTGCCAGCAGCTTTCAAGGCCTTAACGAGCAGTACTTC; CDR3: CASSFQGLNEQYF
length: 15; size: many; J: TRBJ2-5; V: TRBV6-2/TRBV6-3; D: TRBD1; DNA: TGTGCCAGCAGGGGACAGGGGGAAGGTGATGAGACCCAGTACTTC; CDR3: CASRGQGEGDETQYF
length: 15; size: many; J: TRBJ2-1; V: TRBV3-1; D: TRBD1; DNA: TGTGCCAGCAGCCACACAGGGGTGGGCTACAATGAGCAGTTCTTC; CDR3: CASSHTGVGYNEQFF
length: 15; size: many; J: TRBJ2-7; V: TRBV4-3; D: -; DNA: TGCGCCAGCAGCCAAGAAAGGCAGAACTCCTACGAGCAGTACTTC; CDR3: CASSQERQNSYEQYF
length: 18; size: medium-sized; J: TRBJ2-3; V: TRBV6-5; D: TRBD2; DNA: TGTGCCAGCAGTCTCACACGGTTGTGGGAGGGCATCACAGATACGCAGTATTTT; CDR3: CASSLTRLWEGITDTQYF
length: 16; size: medium-sized; J: TRBJ2-3; V: TRBV4-3; D: -; DNA: TGCGCCAGCAGCCAAGCGTTAGAGTCTAGCACAGATACGCAGTATTTT; CDR3: CASSQALESSTDTQYF
length: 12; size: medium-sized; J: TRBJ2-7; V: TRBV29-1; D: TRBD2; DNA: TGCAGCGTAATAGCGGGAGAGGGGGAGCAGTACTTC; CDR3: CSVIAGEGEQYF
length: 16; size: medium-sized; J: TRBJ2-3; V: TRBV2; D: -; DNA: TGTGCCAGCAGTGAAGCGGGGAGACAAAACACAGATACGCAGTATTTT; CDR3: CASSEAGRQNTDTQYF
length: 14; size: many; J: TRBJ2-7; V: TRBV6-2/TRBV6-3; D: TRBD2; DNA: TGTGCCAGCAGTACGACTAGCGGCAACTACGAGCAGTACTTC; CDR3: CASSTTSGNYEQYF
length: 16; size: few; J: TRBJ2-7; V: TRBV29-1; D: -; DNA: TGCAGCGTTGTTACGGGTGGGGGGGCGACCTCCTACGAGCGGTACTTC; CDR3: CSVVTGGGATSYERYF
length: 15; size: few; J: TRBJ1-6; V: TRBV27; D: -; DNA: TGTGCCAGCAGTTTGGCACGGGGGTATAATTCACCCCTCCACTTT; CDR3: CASSLARGYNSPLHF